The 4 T cell receptor beta chains listed next were all sequenced from one sample in a study of cytomegalovirus exposure and HLA in healthy donors. Libraries were prepared by immunoSEQ multiplex PCR; TCRdb keeps only in-frame clonotypes and omits some of them. The sample has roughly 62,000 clones, just under 95% seen once. Specimen: PBMCs. The source is a man between 18 and 29 years old in good health and CMV-seronegative.

Concerning this clone itself: One end of the junction varies from germline; a read error may be responsible. The genes are TRBV7-2 and TRBJ2-1; 9 bases fit TRBD1. The CDR3 runs to 15 residues. Germline V gene data show CDR1 as SGHTA and CDR2 as FQGNSA. Here the CDR3 DNA reads TGTGCCAGCAGTTTAGACAGGGGGACGTACAATGAGCAGTTCTTC. Translating gives CASSLDRGTYNEQFF.

This clone came up once. The chain links TRBV4-3 to TRBJ2-5; TRBD1 matches at 9 bases. The germline gives CDR1 LGHNA, CDR2 YSLEER. This CDR3 is built from 15 residues. V lost 1 base and J lost 4; bases outside the gene matches: 4. In DNA form, the CDR3 reads TGCGCCAGCAGCCAAGGGACAGGGGTCTTAGAGACCCAGTACTTC. Its translation is CASSQGTGVLETQYF.

The chain is built from TRBV2 and TRBJ1-1; possibly TRBD1 for D (6 bases). V lost 6 bases and J 1 base, leaving 6 bases between the germline ends. The germline gives CDR1 SNHLY, CDR2 FYNNEI. The CDR3 totals 12 residues. DNA for the CDR3: TGTGCCAGCAGGACAGGGAACACTGAAGCTTTCTTT. As protein: CASRTGNTEAFF.

The rearrangement links TRBV6-6 to TRBJ2-1, with no clear D. Germline CDR1 is MNHNY and CDR2 is SVGAGI (reference sequence). The CDR3 contains 11 residues. V lost 6 bases and J lost 7, with 7 bases in between. The CDR3 loop is CASSRENEQFF. The CDR3 DNA reads TGTGCCAGCAGCCGCGAGAATGAGCAGTTCTTC.